This T cell receptor beta chain originates from a study of blood T cell repertoires in COVID-19. Whole-study context: Samples representing acute and convalescent COVID-19 were sourced from the United States, Italy and Spain. Sources were T cells, B-cell-depleted T cells, or PBMCs; the material itself was cDNA or gDNA.

In the original processing: Estimated nucleated cell counts came from reference gene primer amplification. The assay was immunoSEQ multiplex PCR, and TCRdb's table has in-frame clones only and misses some. V, J and clone size reflect that table, while D and trimming were determined from the DNA. The sample carries hundreds of thousands of clones, 85% to 90% recorded once. Seattle's enrolled individuals joined amid active infection and were then monitored longitudinally. This clone is a singleton in its sample. Sequencing was done on a sample of peripheral blood. This sequence was found in a woman aged 45-60 years with COVID-19, enrolled during active disease.

In DNA, the CDR3 is TGTGCCAGCATGGGTCATGCGGGCACTGAAGCTTTCTTT. Amino acids: CASMGHAGTEAFF. The chain has TRBV6-5 and TRBJ1-1; D ambiguous. CDR1 is MNHEY, CDR2 SVGAGI, per germline. Trimming took off 7 bases at V and 4 bases at J, with 13 bases between the two ends. The CDR3 sequence is 13 residues long.